The TCR beta chain under discussion was sequenced for a study of T-cell memory formation after mild COVID-19. Study results and limitations: Day 15 to 85 contracting clones showed balanced CD4/CD8; later expanders leaned CD4+. That cross-reactive memory joined was suggested by some responding clones appearing in pre-infection memory. Researchers report contracting CD4+ clones mostly in CM and EM, with CD8+ clones in EMRA.

TCRdb ran MiXCR on the 5' RACE reads and lists one entry per CDR3 protein. The data contain fewer than 250,000 distinct CDR3 sequences, around 27% of them singletons. This clonotype was counted between two and nine times. Its antigen is not known. The germline CDR1 and CDR2 sequences are MGHRA and YSYEKL. V was trimmed by 4 bases and J by 7 bases, leaving 23 bases between them. The CDR3 consists of 16 residues. This chain uses TRBV4-1 with TRBJ2-7; D may be TRBD1 or TRBD2 (5 bases each). The sample taken for sequencing was PBMCs or a T cell subset sorted from them (not recorded which). This receptor was taken from an adult woman who had mild COVID-19 (a few samples of this study predate the infection). Cell type and time point are not known. The CDR3 DNA follows: TGCGCCAGCAGCCGGGGACCGCCGGGGAGCTCCTTGGAGCAGTACTTC. Translating it yields CASSRGPPGSSLEQYF.